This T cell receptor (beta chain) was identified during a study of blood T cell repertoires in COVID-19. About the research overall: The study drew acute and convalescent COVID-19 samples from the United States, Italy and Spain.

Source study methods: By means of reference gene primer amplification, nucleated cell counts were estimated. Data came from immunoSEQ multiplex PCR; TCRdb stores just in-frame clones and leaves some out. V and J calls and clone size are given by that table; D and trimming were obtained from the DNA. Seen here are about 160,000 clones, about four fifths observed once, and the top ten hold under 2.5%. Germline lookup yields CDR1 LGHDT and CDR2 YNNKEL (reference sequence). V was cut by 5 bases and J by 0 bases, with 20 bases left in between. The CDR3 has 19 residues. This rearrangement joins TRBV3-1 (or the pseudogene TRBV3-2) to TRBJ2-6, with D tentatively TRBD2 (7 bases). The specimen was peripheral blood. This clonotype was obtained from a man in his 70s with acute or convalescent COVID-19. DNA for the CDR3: TGTGCCAGCAGCAACCACGCTGGGGGGGGCCCCTCTGGGGCCAACGTCCTGACTTTC. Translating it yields CASSNHAGGGPSGANVLTF.